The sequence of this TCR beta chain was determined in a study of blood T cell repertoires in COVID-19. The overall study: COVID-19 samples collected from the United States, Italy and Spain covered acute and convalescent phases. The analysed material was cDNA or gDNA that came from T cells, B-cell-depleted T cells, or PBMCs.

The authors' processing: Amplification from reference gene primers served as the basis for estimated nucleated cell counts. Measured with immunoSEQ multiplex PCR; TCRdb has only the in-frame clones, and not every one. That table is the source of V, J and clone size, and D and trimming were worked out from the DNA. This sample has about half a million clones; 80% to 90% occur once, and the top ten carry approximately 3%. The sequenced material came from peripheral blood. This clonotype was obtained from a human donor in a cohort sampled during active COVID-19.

CDR3 sequence: CASSTGPPGQKLMNTEAFF. In nucleotides, the CDR3 is TGTGCCAGTAGTACCGGTCCTCCGGGACAGAAACTTATGAACACTGAAGCTTTCTTT. The V and J genes are TRBV19 and TRBJ1-1; 7 bases match TRBD1. The CDR3 is 19 amino acids. V shed 4 bases and J 0 bases; nucleotides not matched to a gene: 17. Germline V gene data show CDR1 as LNHDA and CDR2 as SQIVND (reference sequence).